This TCR beta chain was documented in a study of shared clonotypes between healthy human individuals. Notes on the study in general: The sampled material consisted only of blood, and tissue repertoires are likely to differ. It was anticipated that sequencing depth would influence how many clonotypes donors shared.

The CDR3 has 14 amino acids. In germline, CDR1 is SGHAT, CDR2 FQDESV (reference sequence). Unsorted samples used tens of millions of PBMCs for genomic DNA. About this clone: What it binds is not known. One junction end disagrees with the germline gene, perhaps due to a read error.

The table came from immunoSEQ multiplex PCR; TCRdb's copy has only in-frame clones and leaves some out. The table has about half a million clones, roughly 80% seen once; the top ten hold roughly 13%. The TCR originated in a woman aged 40 to 49 in good health. Some clones in this sample may be carry-over from other donors' samples. The sample consisted of PBMCs. V is TRBV11-1 and J is TRBJ2-7, with TRBD2 matching 11 bases. CDR3 sequence (DNA): TGTGCCAGCAGATTAGCGGGAGGGGTCTACGAGCAGTACTTC. It codes for CASRLAGGVYEQYF.